The sequence of this TCR beta chain was determined in a study of blood T cell repertoires in COVID-19. The overall study: PBMCs, B-cell-depleted T cells, or T cells were the source of the cDNA or gDNA that made up the material.

Clones were sequenced by immunoSEQ multiplex PCR, and TCRdb holds only the in-frame ones, with some missing. The table has about 260,000 clones, just under 90% seen once. Enrolled through a virtual design, the participants were between about 18 and 89 years of age and came from some 25 US areas. Donors were grouped by their self-reported clinical history. The V and J ends lost 5 bases and 5 bases, in that order; junction bases with no gene match: 6. Germline V gives CDR1 SEHNR, CDR2 FQNEAQ (reference sequence). The CDR3 length is 15 residues. This sequence was found in a woman under 40 with acute COVID-19. This chain links TRBV7-9 with TRBJ1-4, with 9 nucleotides matching TRBD1. Sequencing input: PBMCs or T cells enriched from blood (not recorded which). CDR3 amino acids: CASSRPGTGNEKLFF. DNA of the CDR3: TGTGCCAGCAGCCGACCCGGGACAGGGAATGAAAAACTGTTTTTT.